A selection of T cell receptor beta chains follows, all from one sample in a study of cytomegalovirus exposure and HLA in healthy donors. This table comes from immunoSEQ multiplex PCR, and its TCRdb copy is limited to in-frame clones, with some not included. The sample shows 220,000 or so clones, around 90% of them seen only once. The sample comprised PBMCs. These TCRs come from a woman aged 18 to 35 in good health and CMV-seropositive. Each CDR3 is given with its conserved first and last residue. The D gene is left open where the match is weak. Size tells how often a clone was seen (once, few, many) or the class of an expanded clone, and some rows leave it out.

D gene | J gene | V gene | clone size | CDR3 protein | CDR3 DNA
TRBD1 | TRBJ2-7 | TRBV25-1 | once | CASSDLTGASYEQYF | TGTGCCAGCAGTGATCTTACAGGGGCCTCCTACGAGCAGTACTTC
NA | TRBJ1-1 | TRBV27 | NA | CASSYDSPPGAFF | TGTGCCAGCAGTTACGACAGCCCTCCGGGAGCTTTCTTT
TRBD1 | TRBJ1-4 | TRBV18 | once | CASLPRQGLNEKLFF | TGTGCCAGCTTGCCTAGACAGGGACTTAATGAAAAACTGTTTTTT
NA | TRBJ1-2 | TRBV29-1 | NA | CSVTRGDNYGYTF | TGCAGCGTGACCAGGGGCGACAACTATGGCTACACCTTC
NA | TRBJ1-4 | TRBV6-1 | NA | CASSERQTPNEKLFF | TGTGCCAGCAGTGAACGACAGACACCCAATGAAAAACTGTTTTTT
TRBD2 | TRBJ2-5 | TRBV28 | NA | CASSPTSGKTQETQYF | TGTGCCAGCAGCCCGACCAGCGGGAAGACCCAAGAGACCCAGTACTTC
NA | TRBJ2-4 | TRBV7-9 | NA | CASSLTRVEDIQYF | TGTGCCAGCAGCTTAACCCGGGTCGAGGACATTCAGTACTTC
NA | TRBJ2-7 | TRBV9 | NA | CASSPFEPNPYEQYF | TGTGCCAGCAGCCCCTTTGAGCCTAACCCCTACGAGCAGTACTTC
NA | TRBJ2-1 | TRBV5-1 | NA | CASSLTGFSYNEQFF | TGCGCCAGCAGCTTGACGGGGTTTTCCTACAATGAGCAGTTCTTC
NA | TRBJ2-2 | TRBV14 | NA | CASSRLSTSSGELFF | TGTGCCAGCAGCCGCTTATCGACTAGTTCCGGGGAGCTGTTTTTT
NA | TRBJ1-2 | TRBV7-9 | NA | CASSLATGYFYGYTF | TGTGCCAGCAGCTTAGCGACAGGATACTTTTATGGCTACACCTTC
NA | TRBJ1-4 | TRBV5-1 | NA | CASSFTATNEKLFF | TGCGCCAGCAGCTTTACAGCAACTAATGAAAAACTGTTTTTT
NA | TRBJ2-7 | TRBV19 | NA | CASSIATLSYEQYF | TGTGCCAGTAGTATAGCGACTCTCTCCTACGAGCAGTACTTC
NA | TRBJ1-3 | TRBV6-5 | NA | CASSASGNTIYF | TGTGCCAGCAGTGCCAGTGGAAACACCATATATTTT